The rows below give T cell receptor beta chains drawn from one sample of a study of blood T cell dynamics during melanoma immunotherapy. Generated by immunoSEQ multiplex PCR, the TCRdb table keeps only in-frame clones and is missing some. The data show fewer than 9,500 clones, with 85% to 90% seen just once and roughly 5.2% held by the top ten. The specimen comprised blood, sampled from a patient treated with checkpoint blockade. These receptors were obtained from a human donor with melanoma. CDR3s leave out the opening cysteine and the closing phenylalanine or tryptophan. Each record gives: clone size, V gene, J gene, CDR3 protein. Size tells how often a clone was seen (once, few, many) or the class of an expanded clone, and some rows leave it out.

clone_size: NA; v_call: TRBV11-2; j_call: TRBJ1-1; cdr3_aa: ASSLGVRGTEAF
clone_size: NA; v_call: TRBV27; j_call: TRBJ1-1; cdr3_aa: ASRAGRLNTEAF
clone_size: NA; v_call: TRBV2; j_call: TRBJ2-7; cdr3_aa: ASSVGTPPEQY
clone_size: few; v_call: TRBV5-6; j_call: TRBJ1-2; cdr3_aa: ASSLYGQLAFYGYT
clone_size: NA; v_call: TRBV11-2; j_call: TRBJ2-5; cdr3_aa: ASSLSLETQY
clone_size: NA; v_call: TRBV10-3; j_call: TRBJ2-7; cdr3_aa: AISGLGIGTGDYEQY
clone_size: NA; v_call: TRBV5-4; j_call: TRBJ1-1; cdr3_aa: ASSQSQQSEAF
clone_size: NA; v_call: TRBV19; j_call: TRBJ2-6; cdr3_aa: ASSARESGANVLT
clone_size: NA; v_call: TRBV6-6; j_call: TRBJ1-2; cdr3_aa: ASSYSHLVNYGYT
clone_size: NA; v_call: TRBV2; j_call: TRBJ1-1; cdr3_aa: ASRFRGLDTEAF
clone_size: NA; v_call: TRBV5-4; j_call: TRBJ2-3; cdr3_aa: ASSLWLAGGGSTDTQY
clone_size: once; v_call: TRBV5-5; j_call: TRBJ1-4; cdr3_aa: ASSLTTPSLGEKLF
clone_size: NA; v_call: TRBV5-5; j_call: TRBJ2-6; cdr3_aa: ASSFRSGANVLT
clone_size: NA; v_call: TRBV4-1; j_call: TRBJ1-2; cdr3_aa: ASSPREGDGHYGYT
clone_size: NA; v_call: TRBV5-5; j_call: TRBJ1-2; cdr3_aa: ASSWDGANYGYT
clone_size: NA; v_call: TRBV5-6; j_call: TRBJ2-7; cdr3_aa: ASSMGPYEQY
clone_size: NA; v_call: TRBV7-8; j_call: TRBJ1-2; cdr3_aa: ASSLVLPGANGYT
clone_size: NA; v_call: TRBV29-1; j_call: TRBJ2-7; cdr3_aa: SVMGSSYEQY
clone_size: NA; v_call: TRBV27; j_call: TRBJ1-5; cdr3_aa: ASRRTGPNQPQH
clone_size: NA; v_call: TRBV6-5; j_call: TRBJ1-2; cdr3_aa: ASSTTNRGYT
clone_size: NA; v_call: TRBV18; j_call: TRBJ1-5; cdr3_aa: ASSADREGSQH
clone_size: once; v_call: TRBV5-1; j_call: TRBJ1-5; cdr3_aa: ASSTLQGALFLSIGNQPQH
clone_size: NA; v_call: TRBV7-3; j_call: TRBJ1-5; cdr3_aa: ASRNRGPKSNQPQH
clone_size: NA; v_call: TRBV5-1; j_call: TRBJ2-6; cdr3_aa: ASSQGDRALIGANVLT
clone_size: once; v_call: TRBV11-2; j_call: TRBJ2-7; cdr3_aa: ASSSRGQGDPYEQY
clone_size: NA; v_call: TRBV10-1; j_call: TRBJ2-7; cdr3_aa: ASSLSWSTYEQY
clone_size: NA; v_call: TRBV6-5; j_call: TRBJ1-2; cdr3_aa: ASSRDGTGFYGYT
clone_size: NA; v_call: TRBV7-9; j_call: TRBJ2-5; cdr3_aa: ASSSGQGAREQY
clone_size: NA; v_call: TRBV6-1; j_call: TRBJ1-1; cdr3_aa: ASSEPGRGTEAF
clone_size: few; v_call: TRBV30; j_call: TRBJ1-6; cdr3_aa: AWSWDRPHGNSPLH
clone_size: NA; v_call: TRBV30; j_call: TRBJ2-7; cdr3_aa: AWSERAGRSIHEQY
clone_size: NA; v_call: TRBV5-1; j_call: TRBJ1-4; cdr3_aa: ASRRGYNEKLF
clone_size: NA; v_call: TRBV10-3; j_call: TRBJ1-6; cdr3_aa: AIRGDSNSPLH
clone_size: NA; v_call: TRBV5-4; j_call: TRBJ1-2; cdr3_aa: ASSLGGSNYGYT
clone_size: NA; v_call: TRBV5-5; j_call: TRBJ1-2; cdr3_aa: ASSYQYDYGYT
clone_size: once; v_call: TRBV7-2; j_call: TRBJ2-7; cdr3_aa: ASSSAGTQGREQY
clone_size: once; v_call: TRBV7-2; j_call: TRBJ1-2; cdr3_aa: ASSFFSGGTLGGYT
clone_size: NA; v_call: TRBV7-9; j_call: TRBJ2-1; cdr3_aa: ASTLGGSEQF
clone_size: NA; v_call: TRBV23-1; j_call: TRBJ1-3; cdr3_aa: ASSQSGRNRSGNTIY
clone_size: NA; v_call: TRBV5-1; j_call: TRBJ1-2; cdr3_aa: ASSLGGQGADGYT
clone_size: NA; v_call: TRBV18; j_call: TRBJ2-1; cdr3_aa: ASSPFSGLPYNEQF
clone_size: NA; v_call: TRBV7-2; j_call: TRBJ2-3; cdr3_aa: ASSLMRGLTDTQY
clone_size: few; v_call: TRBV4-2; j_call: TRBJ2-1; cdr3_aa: ASSQAVGPHNEQF
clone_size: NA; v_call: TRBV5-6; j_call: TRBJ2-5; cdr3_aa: ASSLDYTQY
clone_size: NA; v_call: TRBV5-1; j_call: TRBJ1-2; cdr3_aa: ASSLEPTLSDGYT
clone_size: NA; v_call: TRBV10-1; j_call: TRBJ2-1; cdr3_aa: ASSDPNPSSYNEQF
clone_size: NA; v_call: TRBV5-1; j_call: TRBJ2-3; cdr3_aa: ASSFWTGGTDTQY
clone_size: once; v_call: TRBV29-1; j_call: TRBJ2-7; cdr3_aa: SAARQASYEQY